The 19 T cell receptor beta chains given below trace back to one sample, sequenced in a study of blood T cell repertoires in COVID-19. Only in-frame clones appear in the TCRdb table, and some are missing; sequencing was by immunoSEQ multiplex PCR. The repertoire consists of 300,000 to 350,000 clones, with about 90% occurring once and the leading ten covering 7% to 8%. Sequencing input: peripheral blood. These receptors came from a woman in her seventies with COVID-19, enrolled during active disease.

On this clone: The same CDR3 arises from other DNA sequences in this sample as well. V and J are TRBV7-2 and TRBJ1-5; D unclear. V lost 5 bases, J lost 2 bases, and 7 bases lay in between. This CDR3 spans 13 amino acids. In germline, CDR1 is SGHTA, CDR2 FQGNSA. The DNA for the CDR3 is TGTGCCAGCAGCCCTGGAGGCAATCAGCCCCAGCATTTT. It codes for CASSPGGNQPQHF.

For the CDR3, the DNA is TGTGCCAGCAGCGTCCAAGGGACTCTTGCGGGAAACACCATATATTTT. This sequence encodes CASSVQGTLAGNTIYF. V gene TRBV9 combines with J gene TRBJ1-3; D might be TRBD1 (5 bases). V was cut by 2 bases and J by 4 bases, with 16 bases left in between. Germline V gene sequence: CDR1 SGDLS, CDR2 YYNGEE. The CDR3 has 16 amino acids.

The chain links TRBV5-1 to TRBJ2-1; TRBD1 matches at 9 bases. The CDR3 sequence is 15 residues long. Germline V gene sequence: CDR1 SGHRS, CDR2 YFSETQ. The V segment lost 1 base and the J segment 7 bases; nucleotides outside the gene matches: 6. The CDR3 coding sequence is TGCGCCAGCAGCTTGTCGGGGACAGGGAGAAATGAGCAGTTCTTC. It encodes CASSLSGTGRNEQFF.

The sample holds one count of this clone. This chain joins TRBV21-1 and TRBJ2-5; TRBD2 is the table's D call, not checked against the DNA. TRBV21-1 is listed as a pseudogene. CDR3 length equals 18 residues. CDR3 in amino acids: CASSTETSGGAVAETQYF. The CDR3 nucleotides are TGTGCCAGCAGCACAGAGACTAGCGGGGGGGCAGTAGCGGAGACCCAGTACTTC.

V and J are TRBV4-1 and TRBJ1-3; TRBD1 might be the D (5 bases). The ends were cut back, 0 bases at V and 2 bases at J, with 8 bases in the middle. Germline CDR1 is MGHRA and CDR2 is YSYEKL. The CDR3 is 15 amino acids. The CDR3 DNA is TGCGCCAGCAGCCAAGATGGGACTCCTGGAAACACCATATATTTT. It translates to CASSQDGTPGNTIYF.

The CDR3 is CASSLGGGGTEAFF. The CDR3 DNA reads TGTGCCAGCAGCTTAGGAGGGGGGGGCACTGAAGCTTTCTTT. This chain joins TRBV7-6 and TRBJ1-1; D might be TRBD1 (6 bases). From germline, CDR1 is SGHVS and CDR2 FNYEAQ. There are 14 residues in the CDR3. Trimming took 1 base from V and 4 from J, leaving 10 bases between them.

This chain uses TRBV7-8 with TRBJ1-2, with D possibly matching TRBD1 (6 bases). CDR3 length: 14 amino acids. Germline-derived CDR1 and CDR2 are SGHVS and FQNEAQ. Deletions cut 5 bases from V and 2 bases from J, with 12 bases between. CDR3 protein: CASSQQQGNYGYTF. CDR3 DNA sequence: TGTGCCAGCAGCCAGCAACAGGGCAACTATGGCTACACCTTC.

The chain uses TRBV5-1 and TRBJ1-2, with D maybe TRBD1 (6 bases). The CDR3 is 13 amino acids. Trimming left V 4 bases short and J 5 bases short, with 12 bases between. Germline CDR1 SGHRS, CDR2 YFSETQ. CDR3 coding DNA: TGCGCCAGCAGCGAGACAGGCCTTTATGGCTACACCTTC. This translates into CASSETGLYGYTF.

The chain links TRBV3-1 (or the pseudogene TRBV3-2) to TRBJ2-5; TRBD2 agrees at 8 bases. CDR1 is LGHDT, CDR2 YNNKEL, per germline (reference sequence). The CDR3 contains 17 residues. V lost 0 bases to trimming and J lost 0 bases; unmatched junction nucleotides: 6. The CDR3 sequence: CASSQDERGGYQETQYF. The CDR3 DNA sequence: TGTGCCAGCAGCCAAGATGAACGCGGGGGGTACCAAGAGACCCAGTACTTC.

The rearrangement links TRBV28 to TRBJ1-2; 9 nucleotides agree with TRBD1. Per the germline V gene, CDR1 is MDHEN and CDR2 is SYDVKM. With V trimmed by 2 bases and J by 4 bases, 2 bases remained unmatched. The CDR3 covers 14 residues. CDR3 sequence (DNA): TGTGCCAGCAGTTTAGACAGGGGGAGCTATGGCTACACCTTC. This gives the protein CASSLDRGSYGYTF.

The count of this clone is one. The chain joins TRBV2 to TRBJ2-7, with 7 bases lining up with TRBD1. This CDR3 has 12 residues. Germline-derived CDR1 and CDR2 are SNHLY and FYNNEI. The trim removed 8 bases at V and 1 base at J, leaving 2 bases unmatched. The CDR3 nucleotides are TGTGCCAGCGGACAGGCGTCCTACGAGCAGTACTTC. Residues: CASGQASYEQYF.

The chain joins TRBV6-2 or TRBV6-3 to TRBJ2-5; TRBD2 aligns across 12 bases. The CDR3 is made up of 18 amino acids. Germline V lookup: CDR1 MNHEY, CDR2 SVGEGT. After removal of 0 bases from V and 2 bases from J, the junction contained 7 bases not matched to a gene. The CDR3: CASSYSASGGARQETQYF. The CDR3 DNA reads TGTGCCAGCAGTTACTCGGCTAGCGGGGGGGCGAGACAAGAGACCCAGTACTTC.

The chain links TRBV2 to TRBJ2-7; 11 bases fit TRBD2. Unmatched junction bases numbered 6, after V lost 7 bases and J lost 4 bases. CDR3 length: 14 residues. Germline V CDR1 and CDR2: SNHLY, FYNNEI. The CDR3 DNA is TGTGCCAGCACCCTCTTAGCGGGGGGGTACGAGCAGTACTTC. It is translated as CASTLLAGGYEQYF.

This chain uses TRBV27 with TRBJ2-1, with D perhaps matching TRBD1 (6 bases). Germline assignment: CDR1 MNHEY and CDR2 SMNVEV (reference sequence). Between the trimmed V and J ends, which lost 3 bases and 6 bases, there was a span of 18 bases. This CDR3 spans 16 amino acids. The CDR3 loop is CASSFAQGMGRNEQFF. For the CDR3, the DNA is TGTGCCAGCAGTTTCGCCCAGGGGATGGGCCGCAATGAGCAGTTCTTC.

The gene calls are TRBV6-1 and TRBJ1-2; 12 bases fit TRBD1. Germline CDR1 is MNHNS and CDR2 is SASEGT. This CDR3 is 16 amino acids long. With 4 bases clipped from V and 1 base from J, the junction kept 4 bases outside the gene matches. This chain's CDR3 is CASSGGQGAVNYGYTF. The DNA of the CDR3 is TGTGCCAGCAGTGGGGGACAGGGGGCAGTTAACTATGGCTACACCTTC.

J is TRBJ1-2 and V is TRBV4-3; TRBD1 aligns across 10 bases. With V trimmed by 4 bases and J by 1 base, 6 bases remained unmatched. Germline V gives CDR1 LGHNA, CDR2 YSLEER. The CDR3 sequence is 16 residues long. The DNA for the CDR3 is TGCGCCAGCAGCCGGACCGGGACAGGGGTTAACTATGGCTACACCTTC. Translation: CASSRTGTGVNYGYTF.

This chain joins TRBV19 and TRBJ2-3, with no clear D. Germline CDR1 reads LNHDA; CDR2 reads SQIVND (reference sequence). The CDR3 consists of 15 residues. V shed 4 bases and J shed 0 bases, with 11 bases lying between them. The chain's CDR3 is CASSKTVTSTDTQYF. DNA of the CDR3: TGTGCCAGTAGTAAGACTGTAACTAGCACAGATACGCAGTATTTT.

The chain has TRBV11-2 and TRBJ1-1; 8 bases are shared with TRBD1. The CDR3 has 14 amino acids. The J segment lost 5 bases and the V segment lost 1 base, leaving 3 bases of the junction unmatched. The V gene's germline CDR1 is SGHAT and CDR2 FQNNGV. The CDR3 here is CASSLVRGQTEAFF. The CDR3 bases are TGTGCCAGCAGCTTAGTCAGGGGGCAGACTGAAGCTTTCTTT.

This clone was picked up one time. This sequence joins TRBV29-1 and TRBJ1-2; D gene ambiguous. V lost 0 bases and J lost 2, with 7 bases in between. Germline-derived CDR1 and CDR2 are SQVTM and ANQGSEA. The CDR3 loop spans 13 amino acids. CDR3 sequence: CSVEDSGNYGYTF. The CDR3 region has the DNA TGCAGCGTTGAAGATTCGGGGAACTATGGCTACACCTTC. Complete variable domain (other parts from reference TRBV29-1 and TRBJ1-2): SAVISQKPSRDICQRGTSLTIQCQVDSQVTMMFWYRQQPGQSLTLIATANQGSEATYESGFVIDKFPISRPNLTFSTLTVSNMSPEDSSIYLCSVEDSGNYGYTFGSGTRLTVV.